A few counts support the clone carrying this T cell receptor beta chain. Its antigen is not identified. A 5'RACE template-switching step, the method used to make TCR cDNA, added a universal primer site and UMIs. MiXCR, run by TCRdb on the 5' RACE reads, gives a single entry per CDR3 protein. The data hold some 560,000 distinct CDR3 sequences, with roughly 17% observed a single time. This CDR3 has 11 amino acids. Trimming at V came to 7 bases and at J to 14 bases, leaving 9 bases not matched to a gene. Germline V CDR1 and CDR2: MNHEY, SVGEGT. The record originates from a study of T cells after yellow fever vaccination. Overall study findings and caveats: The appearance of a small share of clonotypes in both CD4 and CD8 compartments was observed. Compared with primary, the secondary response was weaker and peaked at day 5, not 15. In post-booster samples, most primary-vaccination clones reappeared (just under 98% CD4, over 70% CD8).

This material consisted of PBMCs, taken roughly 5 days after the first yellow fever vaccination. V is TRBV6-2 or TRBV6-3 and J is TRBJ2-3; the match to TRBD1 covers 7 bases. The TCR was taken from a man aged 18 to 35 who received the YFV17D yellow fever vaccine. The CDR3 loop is CASTTGQTTYF. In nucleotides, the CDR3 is TGTGCCAGCACCACGGGACAGACTACGTATTTT.